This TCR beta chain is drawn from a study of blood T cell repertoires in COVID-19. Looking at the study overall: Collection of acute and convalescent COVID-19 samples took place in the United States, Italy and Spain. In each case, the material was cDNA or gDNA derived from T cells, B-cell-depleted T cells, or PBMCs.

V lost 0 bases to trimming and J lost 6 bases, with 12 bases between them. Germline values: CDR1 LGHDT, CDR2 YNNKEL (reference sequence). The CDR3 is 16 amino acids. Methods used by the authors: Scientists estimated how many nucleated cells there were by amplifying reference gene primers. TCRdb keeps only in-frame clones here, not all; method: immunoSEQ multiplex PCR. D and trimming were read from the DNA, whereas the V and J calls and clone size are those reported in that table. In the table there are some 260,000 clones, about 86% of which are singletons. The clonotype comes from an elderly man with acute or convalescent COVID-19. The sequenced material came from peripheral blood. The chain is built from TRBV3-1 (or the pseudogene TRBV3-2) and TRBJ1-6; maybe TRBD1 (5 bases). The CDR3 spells CASSQEGAWGNSPLHF. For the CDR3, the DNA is TGTGCCAGCAGCCAAGAAGGGGCGTGGGGTAATTCACCCCTCCACTTT.